These 32 T cell receptor beta chains came from one sample sequenced in a study of Ad26.COV2.S vaccination and SARS-CoV-2 variants. Treatment reported: approximately 18 received Ad26.COV2.S at low or high dose, single or two shots; five or six received placebo; per-sample allocation not given. Samples came from day 63 after the first vaccine or placebo injection. Assay: immunoSEQ multiplex PCR; the TCRdb copy retains only in-frame clones and omits some. This table holds about 680,000 clones, about 90% found once. The sequencing here drew on peripheral blood, taken in a trial of Ad26.COV2.S vaccine versus placebo. Receptor source: a person between 18 and 65 years old who received the Ad26.COV2.S COVID-19 vaccine or a placebo.

Details on this clone: A much larger clone differs from this one at a single base, so this may be a read error. The V and J genes are TRBV5-4 and TRBJ2-7; 7 bases are a match to TRBD1. Germline V CDR1 and CDR2: SGHNT, YYREEE (reference sequence). The CDR3 length is 15 residues. The CDR3 loop reads CASSRDSLPEDEQCF. The DNA of the CDR3 is TGTGCCAGCAGTCGGGACAGCCTTCCGGAGGACGAGCAGTGCTTC.

The J gene is TRBJ1-5, the V gene TRBV19; D might be TRBD1 (5 bases). With 10 bases removed from V and 7 bases from J, the gap between germline ends came to 23 bases. Germline assignment: CDR1 LNHDA and CDR2 SQIVND (reference sequence). The CDR3 spans 15 residues. The CDR3 DNA follows: TGTGCCACGGGTCAAATGTCGGGGGTTGGACAGCCCCAGCATTTT. Encoded protein: CATGQMSGVGQPQHF.

This rearrangement joins TRBV19 to TRBJ2-3; D is ambiguous. The CDR3 covers 15 residues. Trimming stripped 5 bases from V and 5 bases from J, with 17 bases between. In germline, CDR1 is LNHDA, CDR2 SQIVND (reference sequence). The CDR3 sequence is CASSFDVGTRDTQYF. DNA of the CDR3: TGTGCCAGTAGTTTCGACGTCGGTACCAGAGATACGCAGTATTTT.

This chain joins TRBV4-3 and TRBJ1-2; no firm D call. Between the trimmed V and J ends, which lost 0 bases and 7 bases, there was a span of 15 bases. Per germline, CDR1 LGHNA and CDR2 YSLEER. CDR3 size: 15 residues. The CDR3 sequence is CASSQDRGSGGGYTF. In DNA, the CDR3 is TGCGCCAGCAGCCAAGATAGAGGTAGTGGTGGTGGCTACACCTTC.

This chain connects TRBV5-1 to TRBJ2-5, with 13 bases fitting TRBD2. After removal of 3 bases from V and 5 bases from J, the junction contained 7 bases not matched to a gene. CDR1 is SGHRS, CDR2 YFSETQ, per germline. CDR3 length equals 16 residues. The CDR3 spells CASSSGLAGRWETQYF. DNA of the CDR3: TGCGCCAGCAGCTCGGGACTAGCGGGAAGGTGGGAGACCCAGTACTTC.

This rearrangement joins TRBV5-1 to TRBJ2-7; 7 bases agree with TRBD1. V shed 5 bases, J shed 3 bases, and the junction held 11 bases outside the gene matches. The CDR3 consists of 15 residues. The V gene's germline CDR1 is SGHRS and CDR2 YFSETQ. The CDR3 DNA follows: TGCGCCAGCAGTCCAGAACCGGGACAGAACTACGAGCAGTACTTC. This encodes CASSPEPGQNYEQYF.

The rearrangement uses TRBV2 and TRBJ1-5; 9 bases are shared with TRBD1. There are 15 residues in the CDR3. Germline trimming cut 4 bases from V and 6 bases from J; bases unmatched to any gene: 7. In germline, CDR1 is SNHLY, CDR2 FYNNEI. In nucleotides, the CDR3 is TGTGCCAGCAGTGGGCTTACAGGGGGCGTTCAGCCCCAGCATTTT. Translation gives CASSGLTGGVQPQHF.

The sample holds one count of this clone. The chain recombines TRBV12-3 or TRBV12-4 with TRBJ2-7; TRBD1 matches at 7 bases. V was pared by 8 bases and J by 3 bases, with 7 bases of the junction left unmatched. The CDR3 is made up of 13 amino acids. In nucleotides, the CDR3 is TGTGCCAGCCTACAGGGGATGAACTACGAGCAGTACTTC. Encoded protein: CASLQGMNYEQYF.

The chain joins TRBV4-3 to TRBJ1-3; the D gene is possibly TRBD1 (6 bases). The germline V gene encodes CDR1 LGHNA and CDR2 YSLEER. V was cut by 0 bases and J by 3 bases, with 12 bases left in between. This CDR3 spans 16 amino acids. CDR3 DNA: TGCGCCAGCAGCCAAGAACCCAGGGGCGGTGGAAACACCATATATTTT. It specifies CASSQEPRGGGNTIYF.

The chain joins TRBV6-4 to TRBJ2-3, with TRBD1 as a possible D gene (5 bases). The V end was cut by 3 bases, the J end by 4 bases, with 11 bases between. Germline assignment: CDR1 MRHNA and CDR2 SNTAGT. The CDR3 has 14 amino acids. The CDR3 spells CASSEQGRADTQYF. CDR3 nucleotides: TGTGCCAGCAGTGAGCAGGGCCGGGCAGATACGCAGTATTTT.

V and J are TRBV4-2 and TRBJ2-3; either TRBD1 or TRBD2 may supply D (5 bases each). Germline values: CDR1 LGHNA, CDR2 YNFKEQ. V shed 5 bases and J shed 1 base, with 13 bases lying between them. The CDR3 loop spans 15 amino acids. CDR3 in DNA: TGTGCCAGCAGCAACCGGGACGGAGGCACAGATACGCAGTATTTT. Residues: CASSNRDGGTDTQYF.

The chain uses TRBV27 and TRBJ1-1; 7 nucleotides align to TRBD1. The CDR3 has 16 residues. Trimming removed 5 bases from V and 0 bases from J; junction bases left unmatched: 9. In germline, CDR1 is MNHEY, CDR2 SMNVEV (reference sequence). CDR3 region: CASSVLGQSMNTEAFF. In DNA form, the CDR3 reads TGTGCCAGCAGTGTCCTGGGACAGAGTATGAACACTGAAGCTTTCTTT.

The rearrangement uses TRBV5-4 and TRBJ2-3; the D gene is possibly TRBD2 (6 bases). Deletions cut 1 base from V and 5 bases from J, with 11 bases between. The CDR3 has 14 residues. Germline loops: CDR1 SGHNT, CDR2 YYREEE (reference sequence). The CDR3, as DNA: TGTGCCAGCAGCTTGAAATCGGGAGAAGATACGCAGTATTTT. Translation gives CASSLKSGEDTQYF.

In its sample, this clone was seen once. J is TRBJ1-3 and V is TRBV5-1, with D hard to call. This CDR3 has 16 amino acids. Germline CDR1 reads SGHRS; CDR2 reads YFSETQ. The V end was cut by 6 bases, the J end by 0 bases, with 16 bases between. CDR3 loop: CASTSGSLASGNTIYF. DNA for the CDR3: TGCGCCAGCACATCAGGCAGCCTGGCCTCTGGAAACACCATATATTTT.

Remarks on this clone: The same CDR3 also results from other DNA sequences found in this sample. This rearrangement joins TRBV6-5 to TRBJ1-1, with a weak D call TRBD1 (5 bases). This CDR3 has 12 amino acids. V lost 2 bases and J lost 8, with 9 bases in between. The germline CDR1 and CDR2 sequences are MNHEY and SVGAGI. The CDR3 loop reads CASSYGGGEAFF. The CDR3 DNA follows: TGTGCCAGCAGTTACGGGGGGGGAGAAGCTTTCTTT.

CDR3 in amino acids: CASRKGAGDTEAFF. The CDR3, as DNA: TGCGCCAGCAGGAAGGGGGCGGGGGACACTGAAGCTTTCTTT. The chain uses TRBV5-1 and TRBJ1-1, with 7 bases lining up with TRBD1. This CDR3 region has 14 residues. Trimming cost V 5 bases and J 3 bases; bases outside gene matches: 7. Germline V gene lookup returns CDR1 SGHRS and CDR2 YFSETQ.

The CDR3 nucleotides are TGTGCCAGCAGTGAAATGTCAGGGAGAGATCAGCCCCAGCATTTT. It translates to CASSEMSGRDQPQHF. The chain combines TRBV2 with TRBJ1-5, with D possibly matching TRBD1 (5 bases). The CDR3 sequence is 15 residues long. Trimming cost V 2 bases and J 5 bases, with 13 bases left between them. CDR1 and CDR2 from the germline V gene are SNHLY and FYNNEI.

This chain joins TRBV5-1 and TRBJ1-1; D gene uncertain. The V and J ends lost 1 base and 1 base respectively, with 8 bases between them. Germline lookup yields CDR1 SGHRS and CDR2 YFSETQ. The CDR3 length is 14 residues. CDR3 sequence reads: CASSLMSANTEAFF. CDR3 bases: TGCGCCAGCAGCTTGATGTCAGCGAACACTGAAGCTTTCTTT.

The chain has TRBV7-2 and TRBJ2-1; the D gene is possibly TRBD2 (5 bases). Trimming pared 0 bases from V and 9 bases from J, leaving 15 bases between. The CDR3 is 15 amino acids. Germline CDR1 SGHTA, CDR2 FQGNSA. CDR3 coding DNA: TGTGCCAGCAGCTTAGCTCGAGCGGTGGTTGGTGAGCAGTTCTTC. It encodes CASSLARAVVGEQFF.

This chain links TRBV2 with TRBJ1-5, with a possible D match to TRBD1 (5 bases). The CDR3 covers 17 residues. V was trimmed by 5 bases and J by 0 bases, leaving 17 bases between them. Germline CDR1 reads SNHLY; CDR2 reads FYNNEI. The CDR3 nucleotides are TGTGCCAGCAGTCCACACGTGGGGCCTTATAGCAATCAGCCCCAGCATTTT. Translating gives CASSPHVGPYSNQPQHF.

The chain is built from TRBV19 and TRBJ2-5; 9 nucleotides agree with TRBD1. From germline, CDR1 is LNHDA and CDR2 SQIVND (reference sequence). The CDR3 runs 14 residues. The V and J ends lost 5 bases and 5 bases, in that order; junction bases with no gene match: 6. The CDR3 DNA reads TGTGCCAGTAGTCCACAGGGGGCAAGGGAGACCCAGTACTTC. Protein product: CASSPQGARETQYF. Drawing the rest from reference TRBV19 and TRBJ2-5, the complete variable domain is DGGITQSPKYLFRKEGQNVTLSCEQNLNHDAMYWYRQDPGQGLRLIYYSQIVNDFQKGDIAEGYSVSREKKESFPLTVTSAQKNPTAFYLCASSPQGARETQYFGPGTRLLVL.

The rearrangement uses TRBV2 and TRBJ1-5; TRBD1 is a possible D gene (6 bases). Germline V CDR1 and CDR2: SNHLY, FYNNEI. Trimming removed 1 base from V and 8 bases from J, with 12 bases in between. CDR3 length: 14 residues. The CDR3 DNA is TGTGCCAGCAGTGAAGTGGGGGGCTCGGAGCCCCAGCATTTT. Translation gives CASSEVGGSEPQHF.

The chain uses TRBV30 and TRBJ2-3, with D perhaps TRBD2 (7 bases). V dropped 8 bases and J dropped 9 bases, with 21 bases sitting between them. Looked up from germline, CDR1 is GTSNPN and CDR2 is SVGIG (reference sequence). This CDR3 comprises 13 residues. The CDR3 reads CAGSWGGALTQYF. In DNA, the CDR3 is TGTGCCGGGTCTTGGGGGGGGGCCTTAACGCAGTATTTT. Supplemented by reference TRBV30 and TRBJ2-3, the full variable domain reads SQTIHQWPATLVQPVGSPLSLECTVEGTSNPNLYWYRQAAGRGLQLLFYSVGIGQISSEVPQNLSASRPQDRQFILSSKKLLLSDSGFYLCAGSWGGALTQYFGPGTRLTVL.

This clone occurred once. The rearrangement uses TRBV5-1 and TRBJ2-7, with D unclear. Trimming pared 5 bases from V and 0 bases from J, leaving 6 bases between. The CDR3 totals 12 residues. Germline V gene data show CDR1 as SGHRS and CDR2 as YFSETQ. This CDR3 reads CASRSSSYEQYF. The CDR3 nucleotides are TGCGCCAGCAGGTCGAGCTCCTACGAGCAGTACTTC.

The rearrangement uses TRBV9 and TRBJ2-7; no reliable D call. V lost 2 bases, J lost 5 bases, and 11 bases lay in between. In germline, CDR1 is SGDLS, CDR2 YYNGEE. The CDR3 has 13 amino acids. CDR3 nucleotide sequence: TGTGCCAGCAGCGTTAGCTCACCCCACGAGCAGTACTTC. This translates into CASSVSSPHEQYF.

The chain links TRBV3-1 (or the pseudogene TRBV3-2) to TRBJ1-1; 8 positions match TRBD1. Germline V gene sequence: CDR1 LGHDT, CDR2 YNNKEL (reference sequence). J was trimmed by 3 bases and V by 1 base; bases with no gene match: 7. CDR3 length: 16 residues. The CDR3 coding sequence is TGTGCCAGCAGCCAAGTTGCAGGACAGGGTCACACTGAAGCTTTCTTT. Protein sequence: CASSQVAGQGHTEAFF.

This clone has a single count. The chain couples TRBV6-6 to TRBJ2-3, with TRBD2 matching 9 bases. The CDR3 spans 14 residues. CDR1 and CDR2 (germline): MNHNY, SVGAGI (reference sequence). V shed 8 bases, J shed 4 bases, and the junction held 7 bases outside the gene matches. The CDR3 sequence is CASASGLAPDTQYF. As DNA, the CDR3 is TGTGCCAGCGCCTCGGGACTAGCCCCAGATACGCAGTATTTT.

About this clone: At the DNA level, this CDR3 is encoded by other sequences in the same sample as well. The chain couples TRBV15 to TRBJ2-5; D not certain. V lost 0 bases and J 4 bases, leaving 3 bases between the germline ends. The CDR3 is made up of 12 amino acids. Germline values: CDR1 LNHNV, CDR2 YYDKDF (reference sequence). The CDR3 sequence is CATSRDRETQYF. CDR3 nucleotides: TGTGCCACCAGCAGAGATAGAGAGACCCAGTACTTC. Combining the CDR3 with reference TRBV15 and TRBJ2-5 gives the whole variable domain DAMVIQNPRYQVTQFGKPVTLSCSQTLNHNVMYWYQQKSSQAPKLLFHYYDKDFNNEADTPDNFQSRRPNTSFCFLDIRSPGLGDTAMYLCATSRDRETQYFGPGTRLLVL.

The chain employs TRBV2 and TRBJ1-5; perhaps TRBD1 as D (5 bases). Germline V CDR1 and CDR2: SNHLY, FYNNEI. Trimming cost V 6 bases and J 4 bases, with 13 bases left between them. CDR3 length: 14 amino acids. The chain's CDR3 is CASRGVNLNQPQHF. As DNA, the CDR3 is TGTGCCAGCAGGGGGGTGAACCTGAATCAGCCCCAGCATTTT.

The chain employs TRBV11-2 and TRBJ1-4; 7 nucleotides align to TRBD1. CDR1 SGHAT and CDR2 FQNNGV come from the germline V gene. The CDR3 contains 18 residues. After removal of 4 bases from V and 0 bases from J, the junction contained 11 bases not matched to a gene. CDR3 DNA sequence: TGTGCCAGCAGCTCAGGAACGGGACAGCACCCAACTAATGAAAAACTGTTTTTT. This sequence encodes CASSSGTGQHPTNEKLFF. Full variable domain (missing parts from reference TRBV11-2 and TRBJ1-4): EAGVAQSPRYKIIEKRQSVAFWCNPISGHATLYWYQQILGQGPKLLIQFQNNGVVDDSQLPKDRFSAERLKGVDSTLKIQPAKLEDSAVYLCASSSGTGQHPTNEKLFFGSGTQLSVL.

On this clone itself: Distinct nucleotide sequences in the sample also encode this CDR3. The rearrangement joins TRBV20-1 to TRBJ1-4, with D unclear. There are 10 residues in the CDR3. CDR1 and CDR2 from the germline V gene are DFQATT and SNEGSKA (reference sequence). With 5 bases removed from V and 8 bases from J, the gap between germline ends came to 6 bases. The CDR3 DNA follows: TGCAGTGCTGCACGGGAAAAACTGTTTTTT. It specifies CSAAREKLFF.

The J gene is TRBJ2-7, the V gene TRBV19; TRBD2 might be the D (5 bases). The V gene's germline CDR1 is LNHDA and CDR2 SQIVND (reference sequence). The V end was cut by 11 bases, the J end by 0 bases, with 14 bases between. The CDR3 runs 13 residues. In DNA, the CDR3 is TGTGCCTCCGCCCGGACTCCCTCCTACGAGCAGTACTTC. As protein: CASARTPSYEQYF.